Sequencing of this TCR beta chain was carried out in a study of T cell changes during pregnancy in multiple sclerosis. This clone was counted a few times. Sequencing used immunoSEQ multiplex PCR; TCRdb keeps in-frame clones, though not all of them. Seen here are 15,000 to 20,000 clones, about four fifths observed once, and the top ten hold over 15%. V was shortened by 3 bases and J by 0 bases, with 3 bases between the two germline ends. CDR3 length: 13 residues. Germline V gives CDR1 SGHAT, CDR2 FQNNGV. Sequenced material: CD8+ T cells from peripheral blood mononuclear cells, taken in the third trimester of pregnancy. This rearrangement joins TRBV11-2 to TRBJ2-1; D is undetermined. The receptor was isolated from a female donor in good health, enrolled as a control in a pregnancy study. This CDR3 reads CASSLSSYNEQFF. CDR3 coding DNA: TGTGCCAGCAGCTTGAGCTCCTACAATGAGCAGTTCTTC.